These T cell receptor beta chains were read from a single sample in a study of cytomegalovirus exposure and HLA in healthy donors. Generated by immunoSEQ multiplex PCR, the TCRdb table keeps only in-frame clones and is missing some. The table records more than 110,000 clones, 70% to 85% of them present only once. Material for sequencing was PBMCs. The receptor set was obtained from a woman in her forties or fifties in good health and CMV-seropositive. The CDR3 runs from the conserved cysteine through the conserved F or W. The D gene is left open where the match is weak. The size field is filled for only some rows; it gives once, few, many or a size class.

CDR3 length	D gene	V gene	J gene	clone size	CDR3 DNA	CDR3 protein
13	NA	TRBV4-1	TRBJ2-1	NA	TGCGCCAGCAGCCAAGTGCCCCCCGGAGGGCAGTTCTTC	CASSQVPPGGQFF
14	TRBD1	TRBV5-4	TRBJ1-6	few	TGTGCCAGCAGCTTGGGACAGGGGAATTCACCCCTCCACTTT	CASSLGQGNSPLHF
14	TRBD1	TRBV28	TRBJ1-5	NA	TGTGCCAGCAGCCTGACAGGGGGGGGTCAGCCCCAGCATTTT	CASSLTGGGQPQHF
15	TRBD1	TRBV12-5	TRBJ1-6	NA	TGTGCTAGTGGTTTTTTTGGGACAGGGATTTCACCCCTCCACTTT	CASGFFGTGISPLHF
15	NA	TRBV13	TRBJ2-7	few	TGTGCCAGCAGCAAAAGAGGGGGGGCCGACTACGAGCAGTACTTC	CASSKRGGADYEQYF
15	NA	TRBV7-9	TRBJ2-7	NA	TGTGCCAGCAGCGTGCAGGACATCAGCTCCTACGAGCAGTACTTC	CASSVQDISSYEQYF
15	NA	TRBV5-4	TRBJ1-3	NA	TGTGCCAGCAGCACATATACAGGGTCCGGAAACACCATATATTTT	CASSTYTGSGNTIYF
13	NA	TRBV4-3	TRBJ1-1	NA	TGCGCCAGCAGCCAAGATATGAACACTGAAGCTTTCTTT	CASSQDMNTEAFF
13	TRBD1	TRBV6-1	TRBJ2-1	NA	TGTGCCTGCCGGGACAGAGGCTACAATGAGCAGTTCTTC	CACRDRGYNEQFF
15	NA	TRBV5-1	TRBJ2-7	NA	TGCGCCAGCAGCCCGGACGGTGGGCGGGGCTACGAGCAGTACTTC	CASSPDGGRGYEQYF
14	NA	TRBV6-1	TRBJ2-7	NA	TGTGCCAGCAGTGACCTTAGGGGTTTGAGCGAGCAGTACTTC	CASSDLRGLSEQYF
13	NA	TRBV7-3	TRBJ1-1	NA	TGTGCCAGCAGCCCCCAGTACCGGGCTGAAGCTTTCTTT	CASSPQYRAEAFF
14	NA	TRBV5-1	TRBJ1-6	NA	TGCGCCAGCAGCTTGGCGGGGGAAAATTCACCCCTCCACTTT	CASSLAGENSPLHF
16	TRBD2	TRBV7-9	TRBJ2-7	NA	TGTGCCAGCAGCGAACTAGCGGGGGGCCTTTTTTACGAGCAGTACTTC	CASSELAGGLFYEQYF
16	TRBD1	TRBV6-1	TRBJ2-7	NA	TGTGCCAGCAGTGAAGCAATGGGACAGGGCTCCTACGAGCAGTACTTC	CASSEAMGQGSYEQYF
14	NA	TRBV6-5	TRBJ2-7	NA	TGTGCCAGCAGCGCGGAGAGGGCTCGCTACGAGCAGTACTTC	CASSAERARYEQYF
16	TRBD2	TRBV2	TRBJ2-3	NA	TGTGCCAGCAGGGAACTAGCGGATTTTAGCACAGATACGCAGTATTTT	CASRELADFSTDTQYF
16	NA	TRBV11-2	TRBJ2-3	NA	TGTGCCAGCAGCTTAACAAGCAGACTAACCACAGATACGCAGTATTTT	CASSLTSRLTTDTQYF
15	TRBD1	TRBV9	TRBJ2-1	NA	TGTGCCAGCAGCGTAGCGGGGACAGGGGCCAATGAGCAGTTCTTC	CASSVAGTGANEQFF
15	TRBD2	TRBV5-1	TRBJ2-7	NA	TGCGCCAGCAGCTTGGAGGGACTAGCTTACTACGAGCAGTACTTC	CASSLEGLAYYEQYF
18	NA	TRBV19	TRBJ2-2	NA	TGTGCCAGTCATAGTCGATCAGCACAGGGGGGGGCCGACGGGGAGCTGTTTTTT	CASHSRSAQGGADGELFF
15	TRBD2	TRBV11-2	TRBJ2-1	NA	TGTGCCAGCAGCCCACGGACGGGGGGGAAAAATGAGCAGTTCTTC	CASSPRTGGKNEQFF
15	TRBD1	TRBV2	TRBJ2-7	NA	TGTGCCAGCAGCGAACGGACAGGGAGCTCCTACGAGCAGTACTTC	CASSERTGSSYEQYF
14	NA	TRBV4-1	TRBJ2-7	NA	TGCGCCAGCAGCCAAGAGGTCGGTAACTACGAGCAGTACTTC	CASSQEVGNYEQYF
12	NA	TRBV28	TRBJ1-2	NA	TGTGCCACCGCGGACAGTCTCTATGGCTACACCTTC	CATADSLYGYTF
17	TRBD1	TRBV7-3	TRBJ2-2	NA	TGTGCCAGCAGCTTGACACGACAGGGGGCAAACACCGGGGAGCTGTTTTTT	CASSLTRQGANTGELFF
15	TRBD1	TRBV5-4	TRBJ1-6	NA	TGTGCCAGCAGCCCCGGGACAGGGGAGAGATCACCCCTCCACTTT	CASSPGTGERSPLHF
15	TRBD1	TRBV28	TRBJ1-1	NA	TGTGCCAGCAGTGCGCCGGGACAGGGAAACACTGAAGCTTTCTTT	CASSAPGQGNTEAFF
15	NA	TRBV19	TRBJ2-7	NA	TGTGCCAGTAGTATAGGGGCGACTAGTAGCTACGAGCAGTACTTC	CASSIGATSSYEQYF
14	TRBD1	TRBV6-6	TRBJ1-2	once	TGTGCCAGCAGTTATTTCGGACAGGCCGATGGCTACACCTTC	CASSYFGQADGYTF
13	TRBD1	TRBV10-3	TRBJ1-1	once	TGTGCCATCAGAGGACAGGGGGACACTGAAGCTTTCTTT	CAIRGQGDTEAFF
12	NA	TRBV9	TRBJ2-7	NA	TGTGCCAGCAGCGCCCTATCCTACGAGCAGTACTTC	CASSALSYEQYF
13	TRBD2	TRBV7-2	TRBJ2-1	NA	TGTGCCAGCACCTTTAGCCGGGGGGGTGAGCAGTTCTTC	CASTFSRGGEQFF
13	TRBD1	TRBV7-3	TRBJ2-4	NA	TGTGCCAGCAGCTCCAACAGGGGGAGCACACAGTACTTC	CASSSNRGSTQYF
15	NA	TRBV27	TRBJ1-5	NA	TGTGCCAGCAGTTTATTTGGGGGAGGGAATCAGCCCCAGCATTTT	CASSLFGGGNQPQHF
12	NA	TRBV5-1	TRBJ2-1	NA	TGCGCCAGCAGCCTCTCGGGGGATGAGCAGTTCTTC	CASSLSGDEQFF
14	NA	TRBV28	TRBJ1-2	once	TGTGCCAGCATCCCGGGGGGGACCATCTATGGCTACACCTTC	CASIPGGTIYGYTF
16	TRBD2	TRBV6-6	TRBJ2-7	NA	TGTGCCAGCAGCTCCAGTCTAGCGGGGGAGACCTACGAGCAGTACTTC	CASSSSLAGETYEQYF
13	NA	TRBV6-6	TRBJ1-5	NA	TGTGCCAGCAGTTACGGAGGCAATCAGCCCCAGCATTTT	CASSYGGNQPQHF
14	NA	TRBV6-5	TRBJ2-7	once	TGTGCCAGCAGTGCCCTGACAGGAGGATTGGAGCAGTACTTC	CASSALTGGLEQYF
16	NA	TRBV6-5	TRBJ1-2	once	TGTGCCAGCAGTTACTCGTCGGGTGCCAGCTACTATGGCTACACCTTC	CASSYSSGASYYGYTF
16	TRBD1	TRBV11-2	TRBJ1-1	few	TGTGCCAGCAGCCGGGGACAGGGCGGATTGAACACTGAAGCTTTCTTT	CASSRGQGGLNTEAFF
16	NA	TRBV5-4	TRBJ2-1	NA	TGTGCCAGCAGCTTGAAAAAGGGGGATTCCTACAATGAGCAGTTCTTC	CASSLKKGDSYNEQFF
15	TRBD1	TRBV7-7	TRBJ2-2	once	TGTGCTAGCAGCCTTTCGGACAGGGGCACCGGGGAGCTGTTTTTT	CASSLSDRGTGELFF
17	TRBD1	TRBV7-6	TRBJ2-7	NA	TGTGCCAGCAGCTTAGAGGCGGGACAGGACGAGCAAGACGAGCAGTACTTC	CASSLEAGQDEQDEQYF
20	TRBD2	TRBV27	TRBJ2-7	few	TGTGCCAGCAGTCTCTTAATGCCCCTAGCCGGGACTAGCGCGACCTACGAGCAGTACTTC	CASSLLMPLAGTSATYEQYF
16	NA	TRBV7-9	TRBJ2-7	NA	TGTGCCAGCAGCTTTAGGCAGGGGTCCCTCTCCTACGAGCAGTACTTC	CASSFRQGSLSYEQYF
12	NA	TRBV29-1	TRBJ2-5	NA	TGCAGCGTTGACCCAGGGTCAGAGACCCAGTACTTC	CSVDPGSETQYF
17	NA	TRBV14	TRBJ1-1	NA	TGTGCCAGCAGCCAAACAGGGTCGAGGGGACGGAACACTGAAGCTTTCTTT	CASSQTGSRGRNTEAFF
18	TRBD1	TRBV19	TRBJ1-1	medium-sized	TGTGCCAGTACGCCTCCGGGGACAGGGGGCGAGTTGGACACTGAAGCTTTCTTT	CASTPPGTGGELDTEAFF